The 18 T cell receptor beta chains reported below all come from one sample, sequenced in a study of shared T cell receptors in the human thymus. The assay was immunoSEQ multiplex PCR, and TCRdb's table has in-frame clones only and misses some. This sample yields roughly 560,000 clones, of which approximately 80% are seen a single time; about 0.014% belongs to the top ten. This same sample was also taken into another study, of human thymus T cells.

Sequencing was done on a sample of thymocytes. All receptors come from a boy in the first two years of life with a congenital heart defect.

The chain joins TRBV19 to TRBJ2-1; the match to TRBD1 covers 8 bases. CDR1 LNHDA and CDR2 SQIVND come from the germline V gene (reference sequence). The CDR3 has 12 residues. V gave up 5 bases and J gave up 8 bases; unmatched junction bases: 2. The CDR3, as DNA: TGTGCCAGTAGTCAGACAGGGGATGAGCAGTTCTTC. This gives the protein CASSQTGDEQFF.

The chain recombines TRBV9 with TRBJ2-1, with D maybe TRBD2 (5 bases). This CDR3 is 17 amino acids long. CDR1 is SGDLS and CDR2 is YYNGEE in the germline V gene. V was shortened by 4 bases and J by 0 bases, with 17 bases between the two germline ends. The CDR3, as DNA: TGTGCCAGCAGCCCATCGGACTTCTCAAGCTCCTACAATGAGCAGTTCTTC. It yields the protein CASSPSDFSSSYNEQFF.

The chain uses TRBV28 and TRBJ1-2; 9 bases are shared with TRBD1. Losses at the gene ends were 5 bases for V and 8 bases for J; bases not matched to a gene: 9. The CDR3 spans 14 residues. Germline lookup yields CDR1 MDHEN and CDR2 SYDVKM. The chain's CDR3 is CASSGRQGEGGYTF. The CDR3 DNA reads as TGTGCCAGCAGTGGGAGACAGGGGGAGGGCGGCTACACCTTC.

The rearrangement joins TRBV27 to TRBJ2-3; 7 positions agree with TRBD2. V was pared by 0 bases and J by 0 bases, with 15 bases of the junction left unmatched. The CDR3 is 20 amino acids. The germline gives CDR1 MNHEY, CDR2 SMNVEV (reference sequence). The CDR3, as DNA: TGTGCCAGCAGTTTATCATCTTCCAGCGGGACGACACCTAGCACAGATACGCAGTATTTT. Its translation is CASSLSSSSGTTPSTDTQYF.

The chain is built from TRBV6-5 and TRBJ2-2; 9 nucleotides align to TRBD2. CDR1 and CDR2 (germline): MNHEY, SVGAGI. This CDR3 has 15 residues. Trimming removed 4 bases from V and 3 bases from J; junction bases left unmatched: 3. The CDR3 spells CASSSSGRYTGELFF. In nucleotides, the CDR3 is TGTGCCAGCAGTTCAAGCGGGAGGTACACCGGGGAGCTGTTTTTT.

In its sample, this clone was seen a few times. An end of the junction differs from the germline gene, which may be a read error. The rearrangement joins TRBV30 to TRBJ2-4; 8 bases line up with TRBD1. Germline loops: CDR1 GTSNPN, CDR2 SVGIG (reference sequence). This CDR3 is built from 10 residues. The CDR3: CAWSSSGGNF. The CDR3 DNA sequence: TGTGCCTGGAGTAGTTCAGGGGGCAACTTC.

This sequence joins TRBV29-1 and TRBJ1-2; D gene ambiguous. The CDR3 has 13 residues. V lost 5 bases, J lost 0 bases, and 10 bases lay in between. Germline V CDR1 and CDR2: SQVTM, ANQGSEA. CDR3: CSVPPLANYGYTF. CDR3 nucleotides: TGCAGCGTTCCCCCCCTCGCTAACTATGGCTACACCTTC. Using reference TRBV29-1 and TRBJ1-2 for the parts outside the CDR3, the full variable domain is SAVISQKPSRDICQRGTSLTIQCQVDSQVTMMFWYRQQPGQSLTLIATANQGSEATYESGFVIDKFPISRPNLTFSTLTVSNMSPEDSSIYLCSVPPLANYGYTFGSGTRLTVV.

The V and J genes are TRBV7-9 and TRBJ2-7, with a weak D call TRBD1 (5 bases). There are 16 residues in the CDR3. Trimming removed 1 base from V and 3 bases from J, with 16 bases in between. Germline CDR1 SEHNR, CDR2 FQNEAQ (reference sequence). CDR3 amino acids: CASSLVLGTQGYEQYF. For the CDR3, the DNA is TGTGCCAGCAGCTTAGTACTCGGCACCCAGGGCTACGAGCAGTACTTC.

This CDR3 is CASSPAGQGSPEQYF. CDR3 in DNA: TGTGCCAGCAGCCCTGCCGGACAGGGAAGCCCCGAGCAGTACTTC. The chain carries TRBV5-6 and TRBJ2-7, with 8 bases fitting TRBD1. The germline V gene encodes CDR1 SGHDT and CDR2 YYEEEE. The CDR3 consists of 15 residues. The trim removed 4 bases at V and 6 bases at J, leaving 12 bases unmatched.

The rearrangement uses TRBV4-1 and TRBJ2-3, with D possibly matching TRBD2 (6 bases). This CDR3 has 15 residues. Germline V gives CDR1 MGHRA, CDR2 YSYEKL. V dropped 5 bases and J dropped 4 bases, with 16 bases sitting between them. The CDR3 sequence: CASSFTKEGPDTQYF. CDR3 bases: TGCGCCAGCAGCTTCACGAAGGAGGGGCCAGATACGCAGTATTTT.

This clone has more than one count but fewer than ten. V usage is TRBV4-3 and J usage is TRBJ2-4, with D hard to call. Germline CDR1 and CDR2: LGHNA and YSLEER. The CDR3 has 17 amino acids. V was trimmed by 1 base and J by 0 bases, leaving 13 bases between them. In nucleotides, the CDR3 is TGCGCCAGCAGCCAAGTGGAAGAACAGCTAGCCAAAAACATTCAGTACTTC. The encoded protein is CASSQVEEQLAKNIQYF.

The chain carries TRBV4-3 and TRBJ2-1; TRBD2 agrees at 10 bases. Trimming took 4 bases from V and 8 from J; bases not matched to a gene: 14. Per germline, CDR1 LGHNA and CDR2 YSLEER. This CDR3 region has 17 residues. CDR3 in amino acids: CASSLVEGLARRDEQFF. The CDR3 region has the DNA TGCGCCAGCAGCCTCGTTGAGGGACTAGCGCGACGGGATGAGCAGTTCTTC.

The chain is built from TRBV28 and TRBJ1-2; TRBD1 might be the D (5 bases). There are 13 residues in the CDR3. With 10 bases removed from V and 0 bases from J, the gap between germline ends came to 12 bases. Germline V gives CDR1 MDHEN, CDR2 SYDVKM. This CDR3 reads CATPGGTNYGYTF. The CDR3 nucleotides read TGTGCCACCCCGGGGGGTACTAACTATGGCTACACCTTC.

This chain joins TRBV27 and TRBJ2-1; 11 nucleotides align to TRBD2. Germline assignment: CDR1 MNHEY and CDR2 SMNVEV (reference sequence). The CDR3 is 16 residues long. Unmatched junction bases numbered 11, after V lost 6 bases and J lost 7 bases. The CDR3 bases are TGTGCCAGCAGGATTTTAGCGGGAGGGCCGAGGAATGAGCAGTTCTTC. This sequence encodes CASRILAGGPRNEQFF.

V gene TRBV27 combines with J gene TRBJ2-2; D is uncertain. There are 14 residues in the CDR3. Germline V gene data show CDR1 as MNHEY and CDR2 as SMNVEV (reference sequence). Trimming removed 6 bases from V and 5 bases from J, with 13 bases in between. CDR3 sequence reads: CASSHGQDTGELFF. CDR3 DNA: TGTGCCAGCAGCCATGGTCAGGATACCGGGGAGCTGTTTTTT.

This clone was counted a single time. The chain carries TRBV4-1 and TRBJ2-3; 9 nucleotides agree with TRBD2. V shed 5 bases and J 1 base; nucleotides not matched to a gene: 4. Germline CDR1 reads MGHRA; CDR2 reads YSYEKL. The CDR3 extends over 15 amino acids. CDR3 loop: CASSSRTSGTDTQYF. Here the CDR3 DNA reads TGCGCCAGCAGCTCACGGACTAGCGGCACAGATACGCAGTATTTT.

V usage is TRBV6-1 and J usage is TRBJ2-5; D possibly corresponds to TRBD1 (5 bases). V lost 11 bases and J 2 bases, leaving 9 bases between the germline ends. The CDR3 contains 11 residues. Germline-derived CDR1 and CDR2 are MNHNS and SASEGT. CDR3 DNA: TGTGCCGGGGCAGGACAAGAGACCCAGTACTTC. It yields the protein CAGAGQETQYF.

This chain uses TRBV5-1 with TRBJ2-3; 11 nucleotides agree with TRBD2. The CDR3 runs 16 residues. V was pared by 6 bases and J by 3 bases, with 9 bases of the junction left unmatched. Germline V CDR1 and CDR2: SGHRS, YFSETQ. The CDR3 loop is CASTFFSGRGTDTQYF. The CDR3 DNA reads TGCGCCAGCACCTTTTTTAGCGGGAGGGGAACAGATACGCAGTATTTT.